The 32 T cell receptor beta chains listed next were all sequenced from one sample in a study of T cell clonality in common variable immunodeficiency. Clones were sequenced by immunoSEQ multiplex PCR, and TCRdb holds only the in-frame ones, with some missing. The profile covers tens of thousands of clones, none occurring a single time. Specimen: peripheral blood mononuclear cells. The receptors were gathered from a person aged 18 to 75 in good health.

This clone has a count of ten or more. The read ends 3 residues before the CDR3 terminus; that terminus is restored from the germline J gene. The chain combines TRBV20-1 with TRBJ2-1; 7 bases map to TRBD2. Germline V gene sequence: CDR1 DFQATT, CDR2 SNEGSKA (reference sequence). Losses at the gene ends were 5 bases for V and 7 bases for J; bases not matched to a gene: 8. CDR3 size: 13 residues. The DNA read from the CDR3 is TGCAGTGCTCTCGGACTAGGATCGAATGAG. Its translation is CSALGLGSNE. The full CDR3 is CSALGLGSNEQFF.

This clone was recorded many times. The CDR3 is cut off 3 residues early in the read; its end comes from the germline J gene. The chain is built from TRBV6-4 and TRBJ2-7; D is ambiguous. Germline lookup yields CDR1 MRHNA and CDR2 SNTAGT. The V and J ends lost 7 bases and 0 bases respectively, with 16 bases between them. The CDR3 contains 15 residues. Partial CDR3 DNA: TGTGCCAGCAACCACACATTGAGGTTCTCCTACGAG. Protein: CASNHTLRFSYE. The entire CDR3 reads CASNHTLRFSYEQYF.

This clone came up many times. The DNA ends 3 residues before the CDR3 does, and the rest of the CDR3 is filled in from the germline J gene. The gene calls are TRBV4-1 and TRBJ2-3; unclear D gene. The V and J ends lost 0 bases and 6 bases respectively, with 7 bases between them. From germline, CDR1 is MGHRA and CDR2 YSYEKL. The CDR3 length is 13 residues. CDR3 loop: CASSQDQADTQYF. Partial CDR3 DNA: TGCGCCAGCAGCCAAGATCAGGCGGATACG.

This clone has a count of ten or more. The read halts 3 residues ahead of the CDR3 end, with the missing end drawn from the germline J gene. The chain is built from TRBV28 and TRBJ2-3; 16 bases are shared with TRBD2. CDR1 is MDHEN and CDR2 is SYDVKM in the germline V gene. The CDR3 spans 16 residues. The trim removed 7 bases at V and 6 bases at J, leaving 7 bases unmatched. The sequenced part of the CDR3 DNA is TGTGCCAGCACCCTGGGACTAGCGGGAGGGTGGGATACG. Protein: CASTLGLAGGWDT. The CDR3 reads in full as CASTLGLAGGWDTQYF.

This clone was counted ten times or more. From the germline J gene comes the end of the CDR3, since the read stops 3 residues before it. This chain joins TRBV19 and TRBJ1-5; unclear D gene. Looked up from germline, CDR1 is LNHDA and CDR2 is SQIVND (reference sequence). The CDR3 spans 17 residues. V lost 5 bases and J 7 bases, leaving 24 bases between the germline ends. This chain's CDR3 is CASSLTGIGGFEQPQHF. The part of the CDR3 DNA that was read is TGTGCCAGTAGTTTAACGGGGATTGGAGGTTTCGAGCAGCCC.

This clone has ten or more counts. Read data end 3 residues before the CDR3 end; the end is taken from the germline J gene. V gene TRBV4-1 combines with J gene TRBJ2-4; TRBD1 is a possible D gene (6 bases). This CDR3 spans 16 amino acids. Looked up from germline, CDR1 is MGHRA and CDR2 is YSYEKL. V lost 1 base and J lost 1, with 11 bases in between. CDR3 loop: CASSQGSQGAKNIQYF. Incomplete CDR3 DNA: TGCGCCAGCAGCCAAGGATCGCAGGGGGCCAAAAACATT.

This clone was picked up many times. Read data end 3 residues before the CDR3 end; the end is taken from the germline J gene. The chain couples TRBV7-2 to TRBJ2-7, with D unresolved. Germline-derived CDR1 and CDR2 are SGHTA and FQGNSA. CDR3 size: 11 residues. Trimming removed 5 bases at V and 4 bases at J, with 6 bases between. The chain's CDR3 is CASSGRYEQYF. The DNA read from the CDR3 is TGTGCCAGCAGCGGCCGTTACGAG.

This clone was seen ten or more times. The DNA ends 3 residues before the CDR3 does, and the rest of the CDR3 is filled in from the germline J gene. The chain employs TRBV10-3 and TRBJ2-6; D gene uncertain. From germline, CDR1 is ENHRY and CDR2 SYGVKD. V was cut by 5 bases and J by 1 base, with 12 bases left in between. CDR3 length: 16 amino acids. The DNA read from the CDR3 is TGTGCCATCAGTAAATCCGCACTTTCTGGGGCCAACGTC. This translates into CAISKSALSGANV. The whole CDR3 is CAISKSALSGANVLTF.

This clone was detected many times. The part of the CDR3 DNA that was read is TGTGCCAGCAGTGGGGGACAGGGTAACTATGGC. Translated: CASSGGQGNYG. The entire CDR3 protein is CASSGGQGNYGYTF. The V call is TRBV6-1, the J call TRBJ1-2; 9 positions agree with TRBD1. The sequenced fragment ends 3 residues before the CDR3 boundary, so the rest is inferred from the germline J gene. V lost 4 bases and J lost 1; bases outside the gene matches: 1. This CDR3 contains 14 residues. The germline V gene has CDR1 MNHNS and CDR2 SASEGT.

The covered CDR3 bases are TGTGCCAGCAGTGGACAGGGGGAAGTCTATGGC. Its protein product is CASSGQGEVYG. Given in full, the CDR3 is CASSGQGEVYGYTF. The rearrangement joins TRBV2 to TRBJ1-2; 9 nucleotides align to TRBD1. Read coverage stops 3 residues before the CDR3 terminus; the germline J gene supplies the remainder. Germline CDR1 is SNHLY and CDR2 is FYNNEI. V lost 4 bases, J lost 4 bases, and 4 bases stayed unmatched. The CDR3 is 14 amino acids.

This clone appeared many times. The read comes to an end 3 residues before the CDR3 does, leaving the germline J gene to fill in the end. The V call is TRBV19, the J call TRBJ1-4; 7 nucleotides match TRBD1. CDR3 length equals 16 residues. Germline V lookup: CDR1 LNHDA, CDR2 SQIVND (reference sequence). V shed 6 bases and J 0 bases; nucleotides not matched to a gene: 7. The chain's CDR3 is CASSPGQRATNEKLFF. The sequenced CDR3 bases are TGTGCCAGTAGCCCGGGACAGAGAGCAACTAATGAAAAA.

This clone was seen at least ten times. The read gets to within 3 residues of the CDR3 end, and the germline J gene fills in the rest. This chain joins TRBV12-3 or TRBV12-4 and TRBJ2-1; 11 positions match TRBD1. The J segment lost 0 bases and the V segment lost 6 bases, leaving 4 bases of the junction unmatched. The CDR3 is 16 amino acids. CDR3 DNA, as far as it was read: TGTGCCAGCAGAACCGGGACAGGGGGCTCCTACAATGAG. This sequence encodes CASRTGTGGSYNE. The whole CDR3 reads CASRTGTGGSYNEQFF.

In its sample, this clone was seen many times. The sequenced fragment ends 3 residues before the CDR3 boundary, so the rest is inferred from the germline J gene. The chain employs TRBV10-1 and TRBJ2-2; no definite D call. The germline V and J ends were trimmed by 4 bases and 3 bases, with 3 bases remaining between them. The CDR3 totals 12 residues. Germline V gene sequence: CDR1 WNHNN, CDR2 SYGVQD (reference sequence). The CDR3 is CASSAYTGELFF. The sequenced CDR3 bases are TGCGCCAGCAGTGCTTACACCGGGGAG.

This clone was seen many times. Coverage ceases 3 residues before the CDR3 finishes, and the germline J gene fills in the end. The chain employs TRBV7-9 and TRBJ2-7; the D gene is possibly TRBD1 (6 bases). Germline-derived CDR1 and CDR2 are SEHNR and FQNEAQ (reference sequence). The CDR3 sequence is 13 residues long. V was trimmed by 5 bases and J by 4 bases, leaving 12 bases between them. Incomplete CDR3 DNA: TGTGCCAGCAGCCCAGGACAGACTTACGAG. Its translation is CASSPGQTYE. The full CDR3 reads CASSPGQTYEQYF.

In the case of this clone: The CDR3 goes on 3 residues after the read ends, and that part is filled in from the germline J gene. The chain combines TRBV6-2 or TRBV6-3 with TRBJ2-5; tentative D call: TRBD2 (6 bases). Trimming removed 2 bases from V and 2 bases from J, with 15 bases in between. The CDR3 runs 16 residues. The V gene's germline CDR1 is MNHEY and CDR2 SVGEGT. CDR3 DNA, as far as it was read: TGTGCCAGCAGTTACGGGGCGGGGCGCCCACAAGAGACC. It yields the protein CASSYGAGRPQET. The whole CDR3 region reads CASSYGAGRPQETQYF.

This clone was counted many times. At one end the junction does not follow the germline gene, possibly because of a read error. The CDR3 is cut off 3 residues early in the read; its end comes from the germline J gene. The chain has TRBV10-3 and TRBJ1-1; D not certain. The germline V gene encodes CDR1 ENHRY and CDR2 SYGVKD. The CDR3 is made up of 14 amino acids. The DNA read from the CDR3 is TGTGCCATCAGGGAGTCGATGGAGGGTCTGGAA. Translation: CAIRESMEGLE. The full CDR3 protein reads CAIRESMEGLEAFF.

Only a few counts were recorded for this clone. The read stops 3 residues short of the end of the CDR3; the missing end is completed from the germline J gene. The chain recombines TRBV2 with TRBJ1-5; 10 bases agree with TRBD1. V dropped 4 bases and J dropped 2; count of bases not matched to a gene: 2. CDR1 SNHLY and CDR2 FYNNEI come from the germline V gene. This CDR3 is built from 15 residues. Partial CDR3 DNA: TGTGCCAGCAGTGGGGACAGGGGCGGCAATCAGCCC. Residues: CASSGDRGGNQP. The full-length CDR3 reads as CASSGDRGGNQPQHF.

This clone came up many times. One junction end does not reproduce the germline sequence, and a read error may be involved. The CDR3 end falls 3 residues outside the read, so it is completed with the germline J gene. The V gene is TRBV4-2, the J gene TRBJ2-2; 7 bases line up with TRBD1. The CDR3 consists of 14 residues. Germline-derived CDR1 and CDR2 are LGHNA and YNFKEQ. The part of the CDR3 DNA that was read is TGCGCCAGCAGCCATGCCACAGGGGTCGGGGAG. This gives the protein CASSHATGVGE. In full, the CDR3 is CASSHATGVGELFF.

This clone came up many times. The read ends 3 residues before the CDR3 terminus; that terminus is restored from the germline J gene. J is TRBJ2-3 and V is TRBV18; D possibly corresponds to TRBD2 (6 bases). The CDR3 runs to 15 residues. Per germline, CDR1 KGHSH and CDR2 LQKENI. Trimming took off 3 bases at V and 5 bases at J, with 15 bases between the two ends. The CDR3 sequence: CASSPRGSGGDTQYF. CDR3 bases read: TGTGCCAGCTCACCCCGGGGTAGCGGAGGAGATACG.

This clone was detected ten times or more. The CDR3 sequence is CASSESGRRLFF. Partial CDR3 DNA: TGTGCCAGCAGTGAAAGCGGCAGAAGA. V gene TRBV6-1 combines with J gene TRBJ1-4; D unclear. The CDR3 end is not reached by the read, which stops 3 residues before it; the germline J gene fills it in. Looked up from germline, CDR1 is MNHNS and CDR2 is SASEGT. There are 12 residues in the CDR3.

This clone was recorded at least ten times. The CDR3 end is not reached by the read, which stops 3 residues before it; the germline J gene fills it in. V usage is TRBV2 and J usage is TRBJ2-7; TRBD2 aligns across 10 bases. J lost 4 bases, V lost 3 bases, and 6 bases had no gene match. This CDR3 is built from 15 residues. Looked up from germline, CDR1 is SNHLY and CDR2 is FYNNEI. The DNA read from the CDR3 is TGTGCCAGCAGTGATTGGGCTAGCGGGAGTTACGAG. The encoded protein is CASSDWASGSYE. The full CDR3 reads CASSDWASGSYEQYF. The full variable domain, its missing parts supplied by reference TRBV2 and TRBJ2-7, is EPEVTQTPSHQVTQMGQEVILRCVPISNHLYFYWYRQILGQKVEFLVSFYNNEISEKSEIFDDQFSVERPDGSNFTLKIRSTKLEDSAMYFCASSDWASGSYEQYFGPGTRLTVT.

This clone was recorded many times. The read finishes 3 residues shy of the CDR3 end, and the germline J gene is used to complete it. The rearrangement joins TRBV7-2 to TRBJ2-2, with D possibly TRBD2 on 5 matching bases. The CDR3 has 15 residues. CDR1 and CDR2 (germline): SGHTA, FQGNSA. Trimming shortened V by 1 base and J by 0 bases, and 6 bases separated the two germline ends. The sequenced part of the CDR3 DNA is TGTGCCAGCAGCTTAGGACTATCGAACACCGGGGAG. Encoded protein: CASSLGLSNTGE. The whole CDR3 sequence reads CASSLGLSNTGELFF.

Many counts were recorded for this clone. The read stops 3 residues short of the end of the CDR3; the missing end is completed from the germline J gene. The J gene is TRBJ1-1, the V gene TRBV7-9, with D uncertain. The CDR3 has 14 residues. The germline CDR1 and CDR2 sequences are SEHNR and FQNEAQ (reference sequence). The ends were cut back, 2 bases at V and 4 bases at J, with 11 bases in the middle. The part of the CDR3 DNA that was read is TGTGCCAGCAGCTTAAGTTCCGAGGGCACTGAA. Its protein product is CASSLSSEGTE. The CDR3 as a whole reads CASSLSSEGTEAFF.

This clone came up many times. The read falls 3 residues short of the CDR3 end, and the missing part is taken from the germline J gene. The V and J genes are TRBV5-6 and TRBJ2-2; 7 bases agree with TRBD2. The germline V gene has CDR1 SGHDT and CDR2 YYEEEE. V shed 4 bases, J shed 6 bases, and the junction held 6 bases outside the gene matches. The CDR3 totals 14 residues. CDR3 sequence reads: CASSGWTRPGELFF. The covered CDR3 bases are TGTGCCAGCAGCGGGTGGACTAGACCCGGGGAG.

This clone was observed at least ten times. The CDR3 end lies 3 residues beyond the end of the read and is filled in from the germline J gene. J is TRBJ2-1 and V is TRBV20-1, with no clear D. V lost 1 base to trimming and J lost 1 base, with 17 bases between them. CDR1 is DFQATT, CDR2 SNEGSKA, per germline (reference sequence). This CDR3 comprises 17 residues. CDR3 in amino acids: CSARVRKLLRSYNEQFF. The covered CDR3 bases are TGCAGTGCTAGAGTTAGAAAACTGCTTCGGTCCTACAATGAG.

This clone qualifies as medium-sized. Sequencing ends 3 residues short of the CDR3 end; the germline J gene provides the rest. The chain has TRBV6-2 or TRBV6-3 and TRBJ2-7; tentative D call: TRBD1 (6 bases). Germline V CDR1 and CDR2: MNHEY, SVGEGT. The germline V and J ends were trimmed by 7 bases and 5 bases, with 15 bases remaining between them. The CDR3 totals 13 residues. The CDR3: CASTWAGVHEQYF. The CDR3 bases that were read are TGTGCCAGCACCTGGGCAGGGGTGCACGAG.

This clone was observed at least ten times. The observed sequence ends 3 residues before the CDR3 terminus, with the missing tail filled in from the germline J gene. The V call is TRBV10-1, the J call TRBJ2-3; 10 bases are shared with TRBD2. Germline trimming cut 3 bases from V and 6 bases from J; bases unmatched to any gene: 9. The CDR3 covers 16 residues. Germline values: CDR1 WNHNN, CDR2 SYGVQD (reference sequence). The CDR3 sequence: CASSDPSLAGADTQYF. The part of the CDR3 DNA that was read is TGCGCCAGCAGTGACCCTTCCCTAGCGGGAGCGGATACG.

This clone was seen repeatedly, ten times or more. The CDR3 goes on 3 residues after the read ends, and that part is filled in from the germline J gene. The chain uses TRBV6-2 or TRBV6-3 and TRBJ1-1; 8 nucleotides align to TRBD1. The CDR3 totals 17 residues. The germline V gene encodes CDR1 MNHEY and CDR2 SVGEGT. J was trimmed by 4 bases and V by 5 bases; bases with no gene match: 15. This CDR3 is CASSQSDRGGRFTEAFF. The sequenced part of the CDR3 DNA is TGTGCCAGCAGTCAATCAGACAGGGGTGGCCGTTTCACTGAA.

There are many counts of this clone. The read ends 3 residues before the CDR3 terminus; that terminus is restored from the germline J gene. The chain links TRBV7-3 to TRBJ1-1; tentatively, D is TRBD1 (5 bases). V lost 5 bases and J 0 bases, leaving 13 bases between the germline ends. The CDR3 totals 15 residues. Germline V gene data show CDR1 as SGHTA and CDR2 as FQGTGA. The sequenced CDR3 bases are TGTGCCAGCAGCCCCGTGGGACTCCTGAACACTGAA. This codes for CASSPVGLLNTE. The full CDR3 protein is CASSPVGLLNTEAFF.

There are many counts of this clone. The read ends 3 residues shy of where the CDR3 ends; the end is completed using the germline J gene. The chain couples TRBV11-2 to TRBJ2-1; 9 bases are a match to TRBD1. The CDR3 totals 13 residues. The ends lost 5 bases at V and 7 bases at J; junction bases unmatched: 3. In germline, CDR1 is SGHAT, CDR2 FQNNGV. The CDR3 reads CASSPGTGNEQFF. Incomplete CDR3 DNA: TGTGCCAGCAGCCCAGGGACAGGGAATGAG.

This clone was observed many times. Other DNA sequences from this sample encode an identical CDR3 as well. The CDR3 bases that were read are TGTGCCAGCAGCTTATATTACGAG. It encodes CASSLYYE. The CDR3 reads in full as CASSLYYEQYF. The chain employs TRBV7-2 and TRBJ2-7; D is unresolved. Read coverage stops 3 residues before the CDR3 terminus; the germline J gene supplies the remainder. CDR1 is SGHTA, CDR2 FQGNSA, per germline. Trimming took off 2 bases at V and 4 bases at J, with 3 bases between the two ends. CDR3 length: 11 residues.

This clone was counted many times. The read is 3 residues too short to cover the CDR3 end, so that end is filled in from the germline J gene. V and J are TRBV5-1 and TRBJ2-1, with 8 bases that match TRBD1. The CDR3 runs 12 residues. After removal of 5 bases from V and 6 bases from J, the junction contained 1 base not matched to a gene. Germline V lookup: CDR1 SGHRS, CDR2 YFSETQ. This CDR3 reads CASRTGGNEQFF. Partial CDR3 DNA: TGCGCCAGCAGAACAGGGGGCAATGAG.